This TCR beta chain was sequenced for a study of shared clonotypes between healthy human individuals (TCRdb year 2020). Describing the broader study: A couple of women and a few men aged 18 to 49 years were included in the cohort. Per donor, three plates each were used for CD4 naive and CD4 memory, two for CD8 naive, and one for CD8 memory. To estimate repertoire size and how much clonotypes are shared between individuals, the study performed deep sequencing of blood TCR repertoires from 4 to 6 healthy adults. To increase sequencing depth and limit assay-specific biases, different laboratories used diverse techniques to prepare libraries and sequence TCR repertoires. Each donor's leukapheresis produced roughly between roughly 0.9 and 9 billion PBMCs.

The paper as a whole reports these results and caveats: About 5% of naive CD4, approximately 3.7% of naive CD8, roughly 2.4% of memory CD4, and around 0.42% of memory CD8 clonotypes were shared across several donors. Incomplete sequencing was indicated by rarefaction of sorted-subset datasets, despite the large sequencing depth. The small number of donors limited the genetic and exposure-history diversity represented. Sampling was limited to blood, and TCR repertoires in tissue likely differ from TCR repertoires in blood. Compared with non-shared clonotypes, the clonotypes found in all four sorted-subset donors had higher generation probabilities. Naive subsets generally had larger estimated clonotype richness than memory subsets did. Based on pairwise subsampling, the degree of clonotype sharing among donors was expected to be affected by sequencing depth.

To note about this clone: Its antigen remains unidentified. The junction departs from germline at one end; a sequencing error may be responsible.

The CDR3 spans 16 residues, from the cysteine through the phenylalanine. The sequence is cut down to CDR3 DNA, 48 bases in frame from base 1. For CDR1 and CDR2, the germline V gene (reference sequence) lists SSHAT and FNYEAQ. TCR CDR3 regions were amplified from genomic DNA by multiplex PCR using the deep immunoSEQ assay. Genomic DNA extracted from each cell subset was distributed evenly over all wells of several immunoSEQ 96-well plates, and each plate served as one replicate. Each replicate PCR for sorted subsets received about 220 ng genomic DNA, equal to about 30,000 T cell genomes. Purified libraries were measured with a Qubit 3.0 fluorometer, size-checked on a Bioanalyzer 2100, and measured again with the KAPA Library Quantification kit. Every immunoSEQ 96-well plate was sequenced on a dedicated single-read 150-cycle Illumina NextSeq 550 flow cell. Regarding the original processing steps: Because only junctional sequences without quality scores were contained in the immunoSEQ output, filtering matching that applied to full-length reads could not be performed. Sequences were annotated with PyIR, a Python wrapper for IgBLAST v1.9, and V/J genes and CDR3 were assigned using IMGT germline references. Reads were filtered out if the reads had weak V/J assignments (E-value above 1e-6), no CDR3, stop codons, out-of-frame junctions, or ambiguous translated residues. V3J clonotypes were defined by identical inferred V gene, J gene, and CDR3 amino acid sequence. Percentage overlap between repertoires was computed as shared unique clonotypes divided by the size of the smaller repertoire. Richness of each repertoire was evaluated using RTK rarefaction, the Chao1 estimator, and Recon v2.1 estimates of unobserved clonotypes. Generation probabilities were computed with OLGA for all TCRbeta clonotypes obtained by the gDNA method from several donors. The clones in this table, taken by TCRdb from immuneACCESS, are in-frame only. Not every clone is retained; where verified, under half of the shortfall comes from an unresolved V gene, and the cause of the rest is unknown. That table supplies the V and J calls and clone size; D and trimming were determined from the DNA. The sample table contains roughly 1,100,000 clones; only one count was recorded for roughly 70% of them. The top ten hold about 1.5% of the sample.

The donors were healthy, HIV-negative adults with no recently reported acute infections or vaccinations. Every donor was a Caucasian adult residing in Nashville, Tennessee, USA. CD4+ T cells were enriched by magnetic negative selection; naive cells were then positively selected on CD45RA, and the negative fraction formed the memory subset. Blood was obtained by leukapheresis, after which PBMCs were separated by Ficoll-Histopaque density gradient centrifugation and cryopreserved in liquid nitrogen vapor phase. Analytical flow cytometry was used to check the purity and quantity of each magnetically sorted T cell population. From each sorted fraction, genomic DNA was isolated and quantified by UV absorbance on a Nanodrop 2000c.

Sequenced input: memory CD4+ T cells sorted from blood. The cell subset or site tag for this specimen amounts to: CD45RA-negative fraction. This clonotype was sampled from a man aged 18 to 29 in good health. This receptor chain uses TRBV7-7 and TRBJ2-7, with the D gene possibly TRBD1 or TRBD2, each one fitting 5 bases. The base sequence is TGTGCTAGCAGCCCGCACAATGAGGGGAGCTCCTACGAGCAGTACTTC. This gives the protein CASSPHNEGSSYEQYF.